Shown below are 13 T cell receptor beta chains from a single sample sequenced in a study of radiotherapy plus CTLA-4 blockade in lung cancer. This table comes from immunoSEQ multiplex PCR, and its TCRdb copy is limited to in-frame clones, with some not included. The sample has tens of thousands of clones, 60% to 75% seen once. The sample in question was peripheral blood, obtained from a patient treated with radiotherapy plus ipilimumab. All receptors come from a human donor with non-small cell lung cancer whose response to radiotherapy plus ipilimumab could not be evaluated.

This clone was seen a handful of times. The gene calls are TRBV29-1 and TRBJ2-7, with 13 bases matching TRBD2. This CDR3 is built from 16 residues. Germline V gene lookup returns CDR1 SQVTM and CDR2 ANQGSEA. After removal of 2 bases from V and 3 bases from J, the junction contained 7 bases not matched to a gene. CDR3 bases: TGCAGCGTTGAACGGACTAGCGGGAGAGGAGGCTACGAGCAGTACTTC. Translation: CSVERTSGRGGYEQYF.

The DNA of the CDR3 is TGTGCCAGTAGTATCTGGGGGCCACAAGAGACCCAGTACTTC. Residues: CASSIWGPQETQYF. The genes are TRBV19 and TRBJ2-5, with a possible D match to TRBD1 (6 bases). The CDR3 consists of 14 residues. V was cut by 3 bases and J by 2 bases, with 10 bases left in between. Germline CDR1 LNHDA, CDR2 SQIVND (reference sequence).

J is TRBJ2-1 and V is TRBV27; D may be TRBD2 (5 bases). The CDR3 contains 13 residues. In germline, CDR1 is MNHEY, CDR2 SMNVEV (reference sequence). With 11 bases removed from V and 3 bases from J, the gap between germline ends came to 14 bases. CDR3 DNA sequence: TGTGCCGCAGCGGCCAATATCTACAATGAGCAGTTCTTC. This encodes CAAAANIYNEQFF.

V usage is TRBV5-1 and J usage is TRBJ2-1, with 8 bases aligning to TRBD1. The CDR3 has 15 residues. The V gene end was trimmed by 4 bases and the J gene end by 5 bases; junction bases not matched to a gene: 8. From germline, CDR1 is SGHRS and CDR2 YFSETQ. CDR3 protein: CASSPTGAAHNEQFF. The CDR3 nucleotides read TGCGCCAGCAGCCCGACAGGGGCGGCCCACAATGAGCAGTTCTTC.

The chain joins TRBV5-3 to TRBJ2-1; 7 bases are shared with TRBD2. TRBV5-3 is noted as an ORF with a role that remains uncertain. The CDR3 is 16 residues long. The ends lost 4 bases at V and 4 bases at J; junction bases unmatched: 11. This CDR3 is CARSLWQRGHYNEQFF. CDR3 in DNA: TGTGCCAGAAGCCTCTGGCAGCGGGGCCATTACAATGAGCAGTTCTTC.

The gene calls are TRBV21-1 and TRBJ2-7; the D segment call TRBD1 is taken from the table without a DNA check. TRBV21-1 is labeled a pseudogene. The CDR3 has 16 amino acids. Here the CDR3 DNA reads TGTGCCAGCAGCAAAAGAGGGGGGACAGAAAAATACGAGCAGTACTTC. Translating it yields CASSKRGGTEKYEQYF.

The CDR3 spells CASSIEGLNQPQHF. The CDR3 nucleotides read TGTGCCAGTAGTATTGAGGGTTTAAATCAGCCCCAGCATTTT. The rearrangement links TRBV19 to TRBJ1-5; D remains ambiguous. Germline V gives CDR1 LNHDA, CDR2 SQIVND (reference sequence). The CDR3 spans 14 residues. V dropped 3 bases and J dropped 4 bases, with 10 bases sitting between them.

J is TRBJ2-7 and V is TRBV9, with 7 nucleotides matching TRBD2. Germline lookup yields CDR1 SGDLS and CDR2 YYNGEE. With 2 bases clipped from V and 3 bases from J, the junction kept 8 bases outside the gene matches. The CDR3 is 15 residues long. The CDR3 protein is CASSVSGEGYYEQYF. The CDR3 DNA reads TGTGCCAGCAGCGTTTCGGGGGAGGGTTACTACGAGCAGTACTTC.

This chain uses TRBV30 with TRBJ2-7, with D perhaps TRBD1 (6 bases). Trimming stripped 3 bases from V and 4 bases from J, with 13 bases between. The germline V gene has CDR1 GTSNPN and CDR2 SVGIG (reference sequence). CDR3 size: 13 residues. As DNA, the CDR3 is TGTGCCTGGAGCAGGGGTGATCTATACGAGCAGTACTTC. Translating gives CAWSRGDLYEQYF.

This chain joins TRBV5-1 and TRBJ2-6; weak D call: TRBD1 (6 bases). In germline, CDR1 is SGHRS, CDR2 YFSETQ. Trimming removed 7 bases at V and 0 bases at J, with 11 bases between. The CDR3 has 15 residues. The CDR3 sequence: CASGMDSSGANVLTF. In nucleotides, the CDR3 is TGCGCCAGCGGCATGGACAGCTCTGGGGCCAACGTCCTGACTTTC.

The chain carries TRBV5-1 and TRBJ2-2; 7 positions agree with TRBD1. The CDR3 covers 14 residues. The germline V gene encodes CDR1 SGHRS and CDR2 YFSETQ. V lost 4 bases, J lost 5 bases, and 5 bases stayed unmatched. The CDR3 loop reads CASSVDRDTGELFF. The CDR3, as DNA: TGCGCCAGCAGCGTAGACAGGGATACCGGGGAGCTGTTTTTT.

The CDR3 coding sequence is TGTGCCAGCAGCCAAGGGGACAGGGGTGCTAATGAAAAACTGTTTTTT. Amino acid sequence: CASSQGDRGANEKLFF. The chain carries TRBV4-2 and TRBJ1-4; 10 nucleotides match TRBD1. The V gene end was trimmed by 1 base and the J gene end by 3 bases; junction bases not matched to a gene: 2. The length of the CDR3 is 16 residues. Per germline, CDR1 LGHNA and CDR2 YNFKEQ.

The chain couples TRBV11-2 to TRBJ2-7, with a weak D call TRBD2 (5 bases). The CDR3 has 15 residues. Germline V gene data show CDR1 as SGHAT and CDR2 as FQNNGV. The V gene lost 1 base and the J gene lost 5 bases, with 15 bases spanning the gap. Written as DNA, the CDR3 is TGTGCCAGCAGCTTAGTGCGGGCCTCGAACCACGAGCAGTACTTC. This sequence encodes CASSLVRASNHEQYF.